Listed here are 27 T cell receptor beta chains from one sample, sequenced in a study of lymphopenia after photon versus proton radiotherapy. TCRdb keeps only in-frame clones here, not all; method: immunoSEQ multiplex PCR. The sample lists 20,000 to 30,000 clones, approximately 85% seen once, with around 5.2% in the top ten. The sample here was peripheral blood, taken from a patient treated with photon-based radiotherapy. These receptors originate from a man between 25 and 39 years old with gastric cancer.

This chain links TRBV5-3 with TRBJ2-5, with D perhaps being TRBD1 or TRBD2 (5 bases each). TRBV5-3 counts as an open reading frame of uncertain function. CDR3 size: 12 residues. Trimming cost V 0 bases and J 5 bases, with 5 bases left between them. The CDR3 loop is CARSLGGETQYF. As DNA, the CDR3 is TGTGCCAGAAGCTTGGGGGGGGAGACCCAGTACTTC.

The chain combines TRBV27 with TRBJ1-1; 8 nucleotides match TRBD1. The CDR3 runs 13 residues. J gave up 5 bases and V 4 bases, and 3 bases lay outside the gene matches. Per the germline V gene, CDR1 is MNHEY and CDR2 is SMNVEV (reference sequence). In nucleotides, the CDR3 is TGTGCCAGCAGTTCAGGGGGCCGGACTGAAGCTTTCTTT. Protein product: CASSSGGRTEAFF.

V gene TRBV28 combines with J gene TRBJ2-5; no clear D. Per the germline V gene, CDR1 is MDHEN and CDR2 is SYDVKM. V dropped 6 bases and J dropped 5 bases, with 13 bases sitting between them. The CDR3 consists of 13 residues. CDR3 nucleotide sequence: TGTGCCAGCAGCCAACCAGTTCCGGAGACCCAGTACTTC. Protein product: CASSQPVPETQYF.

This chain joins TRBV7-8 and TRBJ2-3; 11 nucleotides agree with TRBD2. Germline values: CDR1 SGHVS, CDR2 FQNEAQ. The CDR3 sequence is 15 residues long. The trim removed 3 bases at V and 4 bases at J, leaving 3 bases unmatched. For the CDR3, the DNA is TGTGCCAGCAGCTTGGGACTAGCGGCAGCAGATACGCAGTATTTT. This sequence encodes CASSLGLAAADTQYF. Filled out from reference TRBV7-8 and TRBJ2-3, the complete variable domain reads GAGVSQSPRYKVAKRGQDVALRCDPISGHVSLFWYQQALGQGPEFLTYFQNEAQLDKSGLPSDRFFAERPEGSVSTLKIQRTQQEDSAVYLCASSLGLAAADTQYFGPGTRLTVL.

The CDR3 sequence: CASSQLSGGVEAFF. As DNA, the CDR3 is TGTGCCAGCAGCCAGCTATCAGGGGGGGTAGAAGCTTTCTTT. V usage is TRBV4-2 and J usage is TRBJ1-1; 7 bases map to TRBD1. The germline V gene has CDR1 LGHNA and CDR2 YNFKEQ. The V and J ends lost 3 bases and 8 bases, in that order; junction bases with no gene match: 9. The CDR3 sequence is 14 residues long.

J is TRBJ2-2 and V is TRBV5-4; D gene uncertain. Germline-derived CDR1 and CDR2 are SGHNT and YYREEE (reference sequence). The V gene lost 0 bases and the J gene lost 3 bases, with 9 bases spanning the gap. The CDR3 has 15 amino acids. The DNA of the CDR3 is TGTGCCAGCAGCTTGGGAGATAGGTACACCGGGGAGCTGTTTTTT. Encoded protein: CASSLGDRYTGELFF. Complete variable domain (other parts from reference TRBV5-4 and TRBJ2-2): ETGVTQSPTHLIKTRGQQVTLRCSSQSGHNTVSWYQQALGQGPQFIFQYYREEENGRGNFPPRFSGLQFPNYSSELNVNALELDDSALYLCASSLGDRYTGELFFGEGSRLTVL.

The CDR3 nucleotides are TGTGCCAGCTCACCACGACAGGGGAACACCGGGGAGCTGTTTTTT. Its protein is CASSPRQGNTGELFF. The chain joins TRBV18 to TRBJ2-2, with TRBD1 identical over 7 bases. The germline V gene has CDR1 KGHSH and CDR2 LQKENI. This CDR3 contains 15 residues. The V gene end was trimmed by 1 base and the J gene end by 1 base; junction bases not matched to a gene: 0.

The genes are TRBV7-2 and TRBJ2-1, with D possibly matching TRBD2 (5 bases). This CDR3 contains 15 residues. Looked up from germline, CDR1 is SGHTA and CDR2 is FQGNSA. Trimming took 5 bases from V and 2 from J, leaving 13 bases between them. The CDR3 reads CASSRRTGPYNEQFF. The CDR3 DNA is TGTGCCAGCAGCCGGCGGACTGGCCCCTACAATGAGCAGTTCTTC.

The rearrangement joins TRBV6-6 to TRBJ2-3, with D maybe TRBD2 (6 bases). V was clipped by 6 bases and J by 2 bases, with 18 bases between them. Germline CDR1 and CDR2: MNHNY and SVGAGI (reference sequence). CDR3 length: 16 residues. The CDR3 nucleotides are TGTGCCAGCAGAAACAGTCTCCGGACTATCACAGATACGCAGTATTTT. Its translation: CASRNSLRTITDTQYF.

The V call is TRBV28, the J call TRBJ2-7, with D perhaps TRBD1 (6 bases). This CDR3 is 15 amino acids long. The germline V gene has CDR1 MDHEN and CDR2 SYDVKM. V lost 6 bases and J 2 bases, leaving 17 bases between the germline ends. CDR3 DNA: TGTGCCAGCAGACCAAGACAGGACCTGACCTACGAGCAGTACTTC. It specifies CASRPRQDLTYEQYF.

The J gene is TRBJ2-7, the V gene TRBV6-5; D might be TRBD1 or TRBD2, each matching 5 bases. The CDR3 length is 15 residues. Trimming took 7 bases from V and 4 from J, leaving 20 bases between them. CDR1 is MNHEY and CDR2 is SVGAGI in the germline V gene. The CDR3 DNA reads TGTGCCAGCAAAGTACGGGGAATCGAGGGGTACGAGCAGTACTTC. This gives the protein CASKVRGIEGYEQYF.

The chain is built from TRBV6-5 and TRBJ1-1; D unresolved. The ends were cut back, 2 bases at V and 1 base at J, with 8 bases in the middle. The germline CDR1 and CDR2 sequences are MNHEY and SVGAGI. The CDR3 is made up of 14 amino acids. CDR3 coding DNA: TGTGCCAGCAGTTACCGGACCCCGAACACTGAAGCTTTCTTT. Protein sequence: CASSYRTPNTEAFF.

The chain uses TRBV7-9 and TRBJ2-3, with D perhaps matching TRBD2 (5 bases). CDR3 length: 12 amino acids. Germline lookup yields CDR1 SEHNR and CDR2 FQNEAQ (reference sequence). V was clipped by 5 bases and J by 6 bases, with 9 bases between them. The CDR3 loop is CASSPTGDTQYF. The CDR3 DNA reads TGTGCCAGCAGCCCGACGGGGGATACGCAGTATTTT.

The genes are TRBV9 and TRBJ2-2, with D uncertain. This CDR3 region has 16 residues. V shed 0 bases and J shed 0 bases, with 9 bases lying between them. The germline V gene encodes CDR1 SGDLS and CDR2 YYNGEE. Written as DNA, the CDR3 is TGTGCCAGCAGCGTAGAGGACGGTCCGAACACCGGGGAGCTGTTTTTT. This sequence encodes CASSVEDGPNTGELFF.

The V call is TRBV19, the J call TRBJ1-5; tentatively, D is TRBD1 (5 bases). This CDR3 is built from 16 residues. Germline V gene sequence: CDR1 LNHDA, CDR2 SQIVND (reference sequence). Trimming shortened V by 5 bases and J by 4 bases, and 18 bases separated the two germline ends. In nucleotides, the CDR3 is TGTGCCAGTAGTTGGGGGGGTGCGGCTGGGAATCAGCCCCAGCATTTT. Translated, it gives CASSWGGAAGNQPQHF.

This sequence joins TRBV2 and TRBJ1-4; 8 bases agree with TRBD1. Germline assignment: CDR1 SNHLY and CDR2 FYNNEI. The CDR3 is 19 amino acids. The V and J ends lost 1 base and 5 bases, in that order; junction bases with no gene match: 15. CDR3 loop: CASSEGPKGDRRANEKLFF. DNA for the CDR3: TGTGCCAGCAGTGAAGGGCCTAAAGGGGACAGGCGTGCAAATGAAAAACTGTTTTTT.

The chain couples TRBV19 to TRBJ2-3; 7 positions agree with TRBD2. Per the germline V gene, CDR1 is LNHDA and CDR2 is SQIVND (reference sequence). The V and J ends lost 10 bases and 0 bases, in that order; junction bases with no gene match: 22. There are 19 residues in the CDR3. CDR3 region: CANTPASGAYQSSTDTQYF. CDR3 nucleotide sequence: TGTGCCAACACCCCGGCGAGCGGGGCCTATCAATCTAGCACAGATACGCAGTATTTT.

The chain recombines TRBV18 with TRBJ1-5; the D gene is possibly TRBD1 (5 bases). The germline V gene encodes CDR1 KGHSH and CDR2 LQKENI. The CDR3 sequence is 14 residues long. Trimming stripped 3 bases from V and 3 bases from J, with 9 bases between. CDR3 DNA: TGTGCCAGCTCACCTGTGGACACCAATCAGCCCCAGCATTTT. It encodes CASSPVDTNQPQHF.

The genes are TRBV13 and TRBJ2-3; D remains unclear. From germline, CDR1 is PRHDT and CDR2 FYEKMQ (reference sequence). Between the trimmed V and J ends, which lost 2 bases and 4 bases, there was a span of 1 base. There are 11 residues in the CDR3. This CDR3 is CASSLSDTQYF. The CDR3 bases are TGTGCCAGCAGCTTATCAGATACGCAGTATTTT.

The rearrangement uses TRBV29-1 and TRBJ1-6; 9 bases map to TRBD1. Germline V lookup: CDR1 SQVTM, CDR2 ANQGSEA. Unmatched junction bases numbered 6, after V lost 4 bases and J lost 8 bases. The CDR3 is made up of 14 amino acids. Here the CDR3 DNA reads TGCAGCGTTGGGGGAACAGGGGGCGATTCACCCCTCCACTTT. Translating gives CSVGGTGGDSPLHF.

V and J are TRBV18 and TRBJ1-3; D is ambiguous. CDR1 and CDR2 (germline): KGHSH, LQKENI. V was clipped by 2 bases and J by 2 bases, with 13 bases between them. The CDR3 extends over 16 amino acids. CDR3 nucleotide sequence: TGTGCCAGCTCACCAGATCTGGCCTCGGCTGGAAACACCATATATTTT. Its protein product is CASSPDLASAGNTIYF.

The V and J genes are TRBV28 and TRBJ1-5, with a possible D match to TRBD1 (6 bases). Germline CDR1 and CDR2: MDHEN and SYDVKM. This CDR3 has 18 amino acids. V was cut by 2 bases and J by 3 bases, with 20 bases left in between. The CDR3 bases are TGTGCCAGCAGTTTAGGGCCTCGGGGGGCCAGAATCAATCAGCCCCAGCATTTT. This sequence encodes CASSLGPRGARINQPQHF.

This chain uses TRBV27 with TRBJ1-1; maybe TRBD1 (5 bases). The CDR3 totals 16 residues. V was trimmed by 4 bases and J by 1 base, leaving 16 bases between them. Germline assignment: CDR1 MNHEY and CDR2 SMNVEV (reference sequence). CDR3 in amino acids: CASSYTPGTRNTEAFF. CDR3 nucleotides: TGTGCCAGCAGTTATACCCCTGGGACGCGGAACACTGAAGCTTTCTTT.

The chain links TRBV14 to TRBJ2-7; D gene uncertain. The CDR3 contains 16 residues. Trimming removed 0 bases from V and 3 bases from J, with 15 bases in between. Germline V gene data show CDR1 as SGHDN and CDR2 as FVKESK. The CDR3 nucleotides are TGTGCCAGCAGCCAAGATAAACTACGGAGCGTCTACGAGCAGTACTTC. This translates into CASSQDKLRSVYEQYF. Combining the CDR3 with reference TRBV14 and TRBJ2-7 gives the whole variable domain EAGVTQFPSHSVIEKGQTVTLRCDPISGHDNLYWYRRVMGKEIKFLLHFVKESKQDESGMPNNRFLAERTGGTYSTLKVQPAELEDSGVYFCASSQDKLRSVYEQYFGPGTRLTVT.

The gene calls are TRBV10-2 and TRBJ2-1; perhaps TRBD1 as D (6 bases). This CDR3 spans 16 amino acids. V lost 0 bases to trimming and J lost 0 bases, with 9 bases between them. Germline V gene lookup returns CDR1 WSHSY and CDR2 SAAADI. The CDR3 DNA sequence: TGCGCCAGCAGTGAGTCTGGGGGCAGCTCCTACAATGAGCAGTTCTTC. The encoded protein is CASSESGGSSYNEQFF.

In DNA form, the CDR3 reads TGCAGCGCTCGACAGGGTGAGAACACCGGGGAGCTGTTTTTT. It specifies CSARQGENTGELFF. The J gene is TRBJ2-2, the V gene TRBV29-1; TRBD1 matches at 7 bases. V trimming: 7 bases; J trimming: 1 base; junction bases outside the gene matches: 6. Germline V lookup: CDR1 SQVTM, CDR2 ANQGSEA. This CDR3 is built from 14 residues.

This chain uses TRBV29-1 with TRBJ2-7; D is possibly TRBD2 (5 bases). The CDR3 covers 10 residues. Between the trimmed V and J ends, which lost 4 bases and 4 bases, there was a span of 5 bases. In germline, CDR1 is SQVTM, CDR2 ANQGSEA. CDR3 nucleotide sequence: TGCAGCGTTGGGGAGTACGAGCAGTACTTC. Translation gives CSVGEYEQYF.